This entry features one T cell receptor (beta chain) sequence. The data stem from a study of blood T cell repertoires in COVID-19. About the study: The origin of the acute and convalescent COVID-19 samples was the United States, Italy and Spain. T cells, B-cell-depleted T cells, or PBMCs supplied cDNA or gDNA.

Authors' data handling: Reference gene primer amplification gave nucleated cell count estimates. Only in-frame clones appear in the TCRdb table, and some are missing; sequencing was by immunoSEQ multiplex PCR. V and J calls plus clone size are reproduced from that table; the DNA served to infer D and trimming. The sample consists of 130,000 to 150,000 clones, 80% to 90% of them appearing once. Sequencing was carried out using peripheral blood. This TCR was recovered from a man aged 55 to 70 with active or convalescent COVID-19.

The CDR3 region has the DNA TGCGCCAGCAGCCCCCAGGGCCATAAGAAGAGGAGTAATTCACCCCTCCACTTT. Translated: CASSPQGHKKRSNSPLHF. The J gene is TRBJ1-6, the V gene TRBV4-1, with D perhaps matching TRBD1 (5 bases). This CDR3 spans 18 amino acids. The germline V and J ends were trimmed by 4 bases and 6 bases, with 22 bases remaining between them. Germline V gene data show CDR1 as MGHRA and CDR2 as YSYEKL.